What follows are 3 T cell receptor beta chains derived from one specimen sequenced in a study of T cells in Graves' hyperthyroidism and ophthalmopathy. The CDR3 regions of TCR beta were amplified from RNA transcripts. The HTBI set primed first-round TCR CDR3 RT-PCR. From the multiplex PCR reads, TCRdb called clonotypes with MiXCR, one entry per CDR3 protein. This sample carries hundreds of thousands of distinct CDR3 sequences, approximately 15% of them seen once, and the ten largest clones take under 15%. The specimen sequenced was blood. The receptors here all came from a man aged 18-30 years with Graves' ophthalmopathy.

This clonotype was recorded at least ten times. This chain connects TRBV5-1 to TRBJ2-7; D call uncertain. Trimming pared 2 bases from V and 2 bases from J, leaving 8 bases between. Germline CDR1 and CDR2: SGHRS and YFSETQ. The CDR3 contains 13 residues. CDR3 amino acids: CASSLQRTYEQYF. The CDR3 bases are TGCGCCAGCAGCTTACAGAGAACCTACGAGCAGTACTTC.

This clonotype was counted many times. The chain employs TRBV20-1 and TRBJ2-3; 9 nucleotides match TRBD2. CDR1 is DFQATT and CDR2 is SNEGSKA in the germline V gene (reference sequence). The ends lost 5 bases at V and 4 bases at J; junction bases unmatched: 19. The CDR3 loop spans 18 amino acids. CDR3 in amino acids: CSAEARPGAAGGPDTQYF. CDR3 DNA sequence: TGCAGTGCTGAGGCCCGTCCCGGCGCAGCGGGAGGCCCAGATACGCAGTATTTT.

This clonotype was picked up a small number of times. The rearrangement uses TRBV2 and TRBJ2-6; D call uncertain. Deletions cut 7 bases from V and 4 bases from J, with 11 bases between. The CDR3 consists of 14 residues. Germline CDR1 reads SNHLY; CDR2 reads FYNNEI. CDR3 sequence: CASNPQAGANVLTF. CDR3 in DNA: TGTGCCAGCAACCCTCAGGCGGGGGCCAACGTCCTGACTTTC.